This T cell receptor (beta chain) was retrieved from a study of cytomegalovirus exposure and HLA in healthy donors. Whole-study findings and limits: Later on, an analysis showed TCR association rates differing by HLA locus, with DRB1 the most and HLA-C the fewest. In an earlier analysis, in 540 or so donors, most V segments appeared productive either ~87% or ~30% of the time. In a later analysis, TCR beta V- and J-gene trimming was associated with a missense DCLRE1C variant.

Remarks on this clone: Its antigen remains unknown.

The study ran its PCR with 60 Vbeta and 13 Jbeta primers. Here immunoSEQ multiplex PCR was the method, and the copy in TCRdb shows in-frame clones only, minus some. The data show 90,000 or so clones, about 80% seen once. Germline lookup yields CDR1 SGHDT and CDR2 YYEEEE. The germline V and J ends were trimmed by 3 bases and 1 base, with 13 bases remaining between them. This CDR3 has 15 amino acids. The chain recombines TRBV5-6 with TRBJ1-1; possibly TRBD1 for D (5 bases). This sequence was found in a woman between 45 and 60 years old in good health and CMV-seropositive. The sample was PBMCs. This CDR3 reads CASSWAHRGNTEAFF. The CDR3 nucleotides are TGTGCCAGCAGCTGGGCCCATAGGGGGAACACTGAAGCTTTCTTT. Variable domain in full (rest from reference TRBV5-6 and TRBJ1-1): DAGVTQSPTHLIKTRGQQVTLRCSPKSGHDTVSWYQQALGQGPQFIFQYYEEEERQRGNFPDRFSGHQFPNYSSELNVNALLLGDSALYLCASSWAHRGNTEAFFGQGTRLTVV.